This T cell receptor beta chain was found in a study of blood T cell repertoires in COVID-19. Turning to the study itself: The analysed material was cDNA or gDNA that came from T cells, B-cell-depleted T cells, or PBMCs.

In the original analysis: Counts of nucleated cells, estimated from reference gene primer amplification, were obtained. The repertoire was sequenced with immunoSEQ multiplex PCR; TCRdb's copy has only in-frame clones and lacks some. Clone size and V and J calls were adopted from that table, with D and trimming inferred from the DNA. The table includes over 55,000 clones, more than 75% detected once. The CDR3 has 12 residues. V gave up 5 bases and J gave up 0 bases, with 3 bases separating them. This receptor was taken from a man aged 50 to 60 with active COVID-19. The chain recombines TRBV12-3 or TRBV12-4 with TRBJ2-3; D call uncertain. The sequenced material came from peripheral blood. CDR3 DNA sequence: TGTGCCAGCAGTCCTAGCACAGATACGCAGTATTTT. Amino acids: CASSPSTDTQYF.